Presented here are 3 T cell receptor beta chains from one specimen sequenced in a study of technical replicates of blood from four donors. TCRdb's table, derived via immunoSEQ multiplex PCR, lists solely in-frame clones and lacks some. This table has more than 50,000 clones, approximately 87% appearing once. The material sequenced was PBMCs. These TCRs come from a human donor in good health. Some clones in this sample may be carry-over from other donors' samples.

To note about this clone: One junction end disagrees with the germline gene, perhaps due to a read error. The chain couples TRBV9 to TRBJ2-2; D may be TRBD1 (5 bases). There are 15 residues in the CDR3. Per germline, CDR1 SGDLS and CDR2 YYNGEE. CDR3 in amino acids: CASRVDSNTMGELFF. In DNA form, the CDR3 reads TGTGCCAGCAGGGTAGACAGCAATACGATGGGGGAGCTGTTTTTT.

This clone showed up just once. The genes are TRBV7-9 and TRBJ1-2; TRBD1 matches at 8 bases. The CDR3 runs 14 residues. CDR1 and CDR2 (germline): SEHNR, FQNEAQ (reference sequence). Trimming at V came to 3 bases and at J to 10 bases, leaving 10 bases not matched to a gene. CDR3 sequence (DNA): TGTGCCAGCAGCTTTACGGACAGGGTCTCGGACTACACCTTC. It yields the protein CASSFTDRVSDYTF. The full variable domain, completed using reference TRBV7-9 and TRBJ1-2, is DTGVSQNPRHKITKRGQNVTFRCDPISEHNRLYWYRQTLGQGPEFLTYFQNEAQLEKSRLLSDRFSAERPKGSFSTLEIQRTEQGDSAMYLCASSFTDRVSDYTFGSGTRLTVV.

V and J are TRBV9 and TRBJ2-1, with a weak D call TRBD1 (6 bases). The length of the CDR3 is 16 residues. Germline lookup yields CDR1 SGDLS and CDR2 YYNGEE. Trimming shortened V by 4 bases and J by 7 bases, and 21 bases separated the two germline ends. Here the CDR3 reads CASSTTRGRRVNEQFF. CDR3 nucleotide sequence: TGTGCCAGCAGCACAACCAGGGGAAGGCGGGTGAATGAGCAGTTCTTC.